One sample yielded the 20 T cell receptor beta chains listed below, sequenced in a study of blood T cell repertoires in COVID-19. Generated by immunoSEQ multiplex PCR, the TCRdb table keeps only in-frame clones and is missing some. This sample has 20,000 to 25,000 clones, with 70% to 90% found just once. The sample was peripheral blood. These receptors all stem from a human donor in a cohort sampled during active COVID-19. The donor label of this sample is uncertain.

Details on this clone: Sequence at one end of the junction differs from germline and may be a read error. This chain uses TRBV7-7 with TRBJ2-5; 8 bases map to TRBD1. There are 14 residues in the CDR3. Germline V gene data show CDR1 as SSHAT and CDR2 as FNYEAQ (reference sequence). CDR3 sequence: CASSLRTGKETQYF. The CDR3 nucleotides are TGTGCTAGCAGCCTCCGGACAGGGAAAGAGACCCAGTACTTC.

The chain uses TRBV19 and TRBJ1-5, with D perhaps TRBD1 (6 bases). CDR3 length: 16 residues. Trimming shortened V by 3 bases and J by 3 bases, and 15 bases separated the two germline ends. CDR1 and CDR2 from the germline V gene are LNHDA and SQIVND (reference sequence). Here the CDR3 DNA reads TGTGCCAGTAGTATGGGCTTACAGGGATTCAATCAGCCCCAGCATTTT. This translates into CASSMGLQGFNQPQHF.

This rearrangement joins TRBV5-1 to TRBJ2-1; a weak D match, TRBD2 (7 bases). The germline V gene has CDR1 SGHRS and CDR2 YFSETQ. Deletions cut 5 bases from V and 4 bases from J, with 19 bases between. The CDR3 is 16 residues long. The CDR3 DNA reads as TGCGCCAGCAGACCGAGGTCGGGGAGGGGGTACAATGAGCAGTTCTTC. Protein: CASRPRSGRGYNEQFF.

The sample holds one count of this clone. The chain uses TRBV15 and TRBJ2-7, with D possibly being TRBD1 (6 bases). Germline CDR1 LNHNV, CDR2 YYDKDF (reference sequence). Between the trimmed V and J ends, which lost 1 base and 2 bases, there was a span of 21 bases. The length of the CDR3 is 18 residues. The CDR3 bases are TGTGCCACCAGCAGAGCGGGACCCATTGCAGGGGCCCCCTACGAGCAGTACTTC. Amino acid sequence: CATSRAGPIAGAPYEQYF.

The gene calls are TRBV5-4 and TRBJ2-2; perhaps TRBD1 as D (6 bases). Germline V lookup: CDR1 SGHNT, CDR2 YYREEE (reference sequence). The CDR3 sequence is 17 residues long. V gave up 0 bases and J gave up 0 bases, with 12 bases separating them. Written as DNA, the CDR3 is TGTGCCAGCAGCTTGGCCCAGGGGTCCCCGAACACCGGGGAGCTGTTTTTT. This translates into CASSLAQGSPNTGELFF.

The sample holds one count of this clone. The J gene is TRBJ2-7, the V gene TRBV11-2; D may be TRBD1 (6 bases). Trimming shortened V by 0 bases and J by 2 bases, and 14 bases separated the two germline ends. The CDR3 extends over 16 amino acids. Germline V gene data show CDR1 as SGHAT and CDR2 as FQNNGV. The CDR3 DNA reads TGTGCCAGCAGCTTAGACCCCGGTCAGGGGCCCTACGAGCAGTACTTC. This gives the protein CASSLDPGQGPYEQYF.

The V and J genes are TRBV11-2 and TRBJ2-5, with 8 bases fitting TRBD2. The V segment lost 5 bases and the J segment 1 base; nucleotides outside the gene matches: 6. The germline gives CDR1 SGHAT, CDR2 FQNNGV. The CDR3 has 15 amino acids. CDR3 coding DNA: TGTGCCAGCAGCCGTCACGGGACTAGCCAAGAGACCCAGTACTTC. This encodes CASSRHGTSQETQYF.

The chain is built from TRBV5-6 and TRBJ2-2; TRBD2 might be the D (6 bases). The CDR3 is made up of 15 amino acids. The germline V gene encodes CDR1 SGHDT and CDR2 YYEEEE. The germline V and J ends were trimmed by 7 bases and 4 bases, with 17 bases remaining between them. The DNA of the CDR3 is TGTGCCAGCTTCGACGGCGGGAAGGGCACCGGGGAGCTGTTTTTT. Translated, it gives CASFDGGKGTGELFF.

This sequence joins TRBV15 and TRBJ2-1, with TRBD2 identical over 9 bases. The trim removed 0 bases at V and 9 bases at J, leaving 9 bases unmatched. The CDR3 is 16 amino acids. Germline CDR1 reads LNHNV; CDR2 reads YYDKDF (reference sequence). The CDR3 loop is CATSRDLAGGLGEQFF. The CDR3 region has the DNA TGTGCCACCAGCAGAGATCTCGCGGGAGGGCTCGGTGAGCAGTTCTTC.

This clone came up a few times. The chain joins TRBV19 to TRBJ2-2; 8 positions match TRBD2. The V gene's germline CDR1 is LNHDA and CDR2 SQIVND (reference sequence). CDR3 length: 17 amino acids. With 1 base clipped from V and 5 bases from J, the junction kept 9 bases outside the gene matches. CDR3 in amino acids: CASSIAFGRARTGELFF. The CDR3 DNA reads as TGTGCCAGTAGTATAGCGTTCGGGAGGGCCCGAACCGGGGAGCTGTTTTTT.

The chain combines TRBV11-2 with TRBJ2-1, with TRBD2 matching over 7 bases. Germline loops: CDR1 SGHAT, CDR2 FQNNGV. The CDR3 contains 15 residues. J gave up 3 bases and V 2 bases, and 4 bases lay outside the gene matches. The CDR3 DNA sequence: TGTGCCAGCAGCTTAACGGGCGGGAGCTACAATGAGCAGTTCTTC. The encoded protein is CASSLTGGSYNEQFF. Combining the CDR3 with reference TRBV11-2 and TRBJ2-1 gives the whole variable domain EAGVAQSPRYKIIEKRQSVAFWCNPISGHATLYWYQQILGQGPKLLIQFQNNGVVDDSQLPKDRFSAERLKGVDSTLKIQPAKLEDSAVYLCASSLTGGSYNEQFFGPGTRLTVL.

V and J are TRBV5-1 and TRBJ1-2; a weak D match, TRBD1 (5 bases). This CDR3 is 15 amino acids long. The V end was cut by 3 bases, the J end by 2 bases, with 14 bases between. The V gene's germline CDR1 is SGHRS and CDR2 YFSETQ. In nucleotides, the CDR3 is TGCGCCAGCAGCTCCCTGGGGGGGATAAACTATGGCTACACCTTC. Encoded protein: CASSSLGGINYGYTF.

This clone was counted once. The chain recombines TRBV21-1 with TRBJ2-3; TRBD2 was called by the table and not checked on the DNA. TRBV21-1 corresponds to a pseudogene. The CDR3 is 17 residues long. CDR3: CASSNPQRGTSTDTQYF. The CDR3 DNA reads TGTGCCAGCAGCAATCCTCAGAGAGGGACTAGCACAGATACGCAGTATTTT.

The chain couples TRBV24-1 to TRBJ2-2; TRBD1 agrees at 10 bases. This CDR3 contains 17 residues. From germline, CDR1 is KGHDR and CDR2 SFDVKD. V dropped 7 bases and J dropped 0; count of bases not matched to a gene: 7. The CDR3 DNA sequence: TGTGCCACCAGCCCTTCCGGACAGGGGGCGAACACCGGGGAGCTGTTTTTT. Amino acids: CATSPSGQGANTGELFF.

By sample fraction, this clone is medium-sized. Other DNA sequences of this sample code for an identical CDR3. The chain recombines TRBV5-1 with TRBJ1-6; D is unresolved. Trimming removed 2 bases at V and 8 bases at J, with 8 bases between. The germline V gene has CDR1 SGHRS and CDR2 YFSETQ. The CDR3 has 13 residues. The CDR3: CASSLKLDSPLHF. The CDR3 region has the DNA TGCGCCAGCAGCTTAAAGCTAGATTCACCCCTCCACTTT. Combining the CDR3 with reference TRBV5-1 and TRBJ1-6 gives the whole variable domain KAGVTQTPRYLIKTRGQQVTLSCSPISGHRSVSWYQQTPGQGLQFLFEYFSETQRNKGNFPGRFSGRQFSNSRSEMNVSTLELGDSALYLCASSLKLDSPLHFGNGTRLTVT.

The chain carries TRBV23-1 and TRBJ2-7; D unclear. Being an ORF, TRBV23-1 has a function that is uncertain. V was clipped by 4 bases and J by 4 bases, with 17 bases between them. CDR3 length: 15 amino acids. The CDR3 DNA follows: TGCGCCAGCAGTCCCCTCTCGGCCGGAGAGTACGAGCAGTACTTC. It is translated as CASSPLSAGEYEQYF.

The chain recombines TRBV2 with TRBJ1-1; TRBD1 aligns across 10 bases. CDR1 and CDR2 from the germline V gene are SNHLY and FYNNEI. The CDR3 has 14 amino acids. The J segment lost 6 bases and the V segment lost 7 bases, leaving 8 bases of the junction unmatched. DNA of the CDR3: TGTGCCAGCAACCGACAGGGGGCGGACGCTGAAGCTTTCTTT. Its protein product is CASNRQGADAEAFF.

This clone occurred once. The chain uses TRBV11-2 and TRBJ2-2, with 7 bases lining up with TRBD2. The V gene's germline CDR1 is SGHAT and CDR2 FQNNGV. The V segment lost 1 base and the J segment 7 bases; nucleotides outside the gene matches: 9. This CDR3 spans 16 amino acids. CDR3 loop: CASSLAGGSVGGELFF. CDR3 nucleotides: TGTGCCAGCAGCTTAGCGGGAGGATCGGTGGGCGGGGAGCTGTTTTTT.

The chain recombines TRBV6-5 with TRBJ1-2; D unresolved. Trimming took 0 bases from V and 7 from J, leaving 15 bases between them. This CDR3 spans 15 amino acids. Germline V gene data show CDR1 as MNHEY and CDR2 as SVGAGI. The CDR3 nucleotides read TGTGCCAGCAGTTACTCTGAAACCGGGATCGGTGGCTACACCTTC. It is translated as CASSYSETGIGGYTF.

The chain employs TRBV5-1 and TRBJ2-5, with 8 bases lining up with TRBD1. With V trimmed by 7 bases and J by 5 bases, 13 bases remained unmatched. Germline V gene sequence: CDR1 SGHRS, CDR2 YFSETQ. The CDR3 length is 15 residues. The CDR3 DNA follows: TGCGCCAGCCGTCCCGGCCAGGGGGCATGGGAGACCCAGTACTTC. Residues: CASRPGQGAWETQYF. The full variable domain, with the rest looked up from reference TRBV5-1 and TRBJ2-5, is KAGVTQTPRYLIKTRGQQVTLSCSPISGHRSVSWYQQTPGQGLQFLFEYFSETQRNKGNFPGRFSGRQFSNSRSEMNVSTLELGDSALYLCASRPGQGAWETQYFGPGTRLLVL.